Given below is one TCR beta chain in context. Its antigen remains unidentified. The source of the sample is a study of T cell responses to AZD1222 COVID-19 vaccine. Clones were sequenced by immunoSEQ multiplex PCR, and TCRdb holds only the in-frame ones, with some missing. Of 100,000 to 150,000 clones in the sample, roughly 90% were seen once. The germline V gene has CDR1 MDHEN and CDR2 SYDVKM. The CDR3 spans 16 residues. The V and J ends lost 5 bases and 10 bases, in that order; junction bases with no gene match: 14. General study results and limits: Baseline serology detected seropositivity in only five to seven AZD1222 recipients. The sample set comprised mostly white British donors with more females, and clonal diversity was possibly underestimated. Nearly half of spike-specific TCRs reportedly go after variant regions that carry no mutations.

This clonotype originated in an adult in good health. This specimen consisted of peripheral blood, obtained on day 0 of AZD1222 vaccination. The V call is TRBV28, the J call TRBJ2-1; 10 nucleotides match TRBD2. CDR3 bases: TGTGCCAGCAGTCCCTCTAGCGGGGGCCTGTCTTTGGAGCAGTTCTTC. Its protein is CASSPSSGGLSLEQFF.